This T cell receptor beta chain came from a study of T-cell reconstitution after alpha-beta-depleted transplantation in children. A TCRbeta library incorporating unique molecular identifiers was prepared. From the PCR reads, TCRdb called clonotypes with MiXCR, one entry per CDR3 protein. This table holds just under 250,000 distinct CDR3 sequences, more than 20% found once. Study conclusions and caveats: When one year had passed after transplant, most T-cell counts and diversity came from newly produced T cells. About two months after transplant, alpha-beta T cells reportedly came from several hundred expanded graft clones. Certain patients had high TCRbeta diversity at day 60, and it came from recipient T cells and thymic progenitors that survived.

There are a few counts of this clonotype. Antigen unknown. Germline CDR1 and CDR2: SQVTM and ANQGSEA. V shed 1 base, J shed 0 bases, and the junction held 5 bases outside the gene matches. CDR3 length: 15 amino acids. This specimen was PBMCs, taken before TCRalphabeta/CD19-depleted stem cell transplant. V gene TRBV29-1 combines with J gene TRBJ1-2; 7 positions match TRBD1. This TCR was recovered from a girl between 2 and 10 years old with Fanconi anemia, due to receive a stem cell transplant. The CDR3 coding sequence is TGCAGCGTTGAAGGCAGGGGGGGATCTAACTATGGCTACACCTTC. Encoded protein: CSVEGRGGSNYGYTF. Supplemented by reference TRBV29-1 and TRBJ1-2, the full variable domain reads SAVISQKPSRDICQRGTSLTIQCQVDSQVTMMFWYRQQPGQSLTLIATANQGSEATYESGFVIDKFPISRPNLTFSTLTVSNMSPEDSSIYLCSVEGRGGSNYGYTFGSGTRLTVV.